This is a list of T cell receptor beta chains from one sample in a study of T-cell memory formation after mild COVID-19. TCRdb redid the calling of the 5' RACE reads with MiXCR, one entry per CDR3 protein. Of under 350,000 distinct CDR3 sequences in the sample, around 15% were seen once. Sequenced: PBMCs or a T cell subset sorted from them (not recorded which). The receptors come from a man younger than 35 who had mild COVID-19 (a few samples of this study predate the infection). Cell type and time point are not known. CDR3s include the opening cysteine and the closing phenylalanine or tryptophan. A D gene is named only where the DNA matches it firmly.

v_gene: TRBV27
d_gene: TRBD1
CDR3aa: CASSPIGTGGAGYGYTF

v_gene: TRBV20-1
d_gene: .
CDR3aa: CSARVRYSRNEQFF

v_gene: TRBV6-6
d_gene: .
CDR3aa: CASSYRANEKLFF

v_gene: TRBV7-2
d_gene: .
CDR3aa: CASTAVTDTQYF

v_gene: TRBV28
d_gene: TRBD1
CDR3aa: CASSPRRQGGSLQYF

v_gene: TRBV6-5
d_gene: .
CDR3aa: CASTSSGSNYGYTF

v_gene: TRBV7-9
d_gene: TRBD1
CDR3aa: CASIQGQGDTEAFF

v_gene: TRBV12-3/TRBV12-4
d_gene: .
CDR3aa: CASSLRGGRTEAFF

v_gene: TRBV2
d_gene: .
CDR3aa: CASTTLASVADTQYF

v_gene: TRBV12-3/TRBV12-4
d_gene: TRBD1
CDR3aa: CASKNVGDSHNEQFF

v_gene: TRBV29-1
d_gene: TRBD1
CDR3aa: CSASPRTGVGYEQYF

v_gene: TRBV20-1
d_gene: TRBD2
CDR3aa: CSAPGLAGIGELFF

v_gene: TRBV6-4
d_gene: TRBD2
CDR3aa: CASSPFGGANNEQFF

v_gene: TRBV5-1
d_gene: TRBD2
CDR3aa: CASSLASGTSGPSRTQYF

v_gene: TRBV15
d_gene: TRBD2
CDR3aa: CATSDGTSGVAKNIQYF

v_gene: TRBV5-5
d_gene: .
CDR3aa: CASSLGDNYGYTF

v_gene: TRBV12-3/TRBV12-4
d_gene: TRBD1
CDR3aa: CASKRRGPRAADTQYF

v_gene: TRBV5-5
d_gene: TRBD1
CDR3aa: CASSLRQGVTNEQFF

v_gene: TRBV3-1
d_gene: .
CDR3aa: CASSQNRNTGELFF

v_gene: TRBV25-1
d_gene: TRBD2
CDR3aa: CASSAIPGASGTQETQYF

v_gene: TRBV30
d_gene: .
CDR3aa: CAWKSDHIQYF

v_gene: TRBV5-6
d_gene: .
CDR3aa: CASSLVGYYEQFF

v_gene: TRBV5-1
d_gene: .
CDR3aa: CASSLVDSLNTEAFF

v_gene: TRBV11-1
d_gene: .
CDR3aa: CASSLPRGADQETQYF

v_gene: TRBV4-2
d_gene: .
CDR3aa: CASSPRTAHGTDTQYF

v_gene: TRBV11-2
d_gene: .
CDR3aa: CASSAEGGQTQYF

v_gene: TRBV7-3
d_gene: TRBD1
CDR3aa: CASSFAGGLTDTQYF

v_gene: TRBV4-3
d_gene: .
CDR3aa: CASSQGPGPSYEQYF

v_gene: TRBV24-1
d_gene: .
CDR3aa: CATSELRARGQETQYF

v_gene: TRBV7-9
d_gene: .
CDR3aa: CASSPAGLSYEQYF

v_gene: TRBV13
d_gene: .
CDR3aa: CASSFGLAEAFF

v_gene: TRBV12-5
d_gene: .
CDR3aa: CASGVVYEQYF

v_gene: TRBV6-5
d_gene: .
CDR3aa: CASSFGTLNEQFF

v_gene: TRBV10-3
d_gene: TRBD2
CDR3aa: CAISESTSGGYTDTQYF

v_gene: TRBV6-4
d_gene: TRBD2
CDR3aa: CASSDSASGGADTQYF

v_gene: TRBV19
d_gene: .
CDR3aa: CASSIEPPAEAFF

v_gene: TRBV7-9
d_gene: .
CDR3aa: CASSSPRGTSNTGELFF

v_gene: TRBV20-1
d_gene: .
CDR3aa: CSARDLHNSGNTIYF

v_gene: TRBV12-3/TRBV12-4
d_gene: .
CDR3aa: CASSLDRIYGYTF

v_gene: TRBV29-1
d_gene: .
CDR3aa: CSVEDWTTTEAFF

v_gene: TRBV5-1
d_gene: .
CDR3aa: CASSLATRGNEQYF

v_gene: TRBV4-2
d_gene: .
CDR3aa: CASSQEGRESPLHF

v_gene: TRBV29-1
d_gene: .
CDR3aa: CSVQTDSGNTIYF

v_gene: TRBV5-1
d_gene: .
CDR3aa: CASSSSQGATNEKLFF

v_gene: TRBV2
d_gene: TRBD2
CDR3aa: CASSARAGESDTQYF

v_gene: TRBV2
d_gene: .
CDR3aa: CASRGKEDGIQYF

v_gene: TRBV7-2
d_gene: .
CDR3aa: CASSFPGLGGDNEQFF

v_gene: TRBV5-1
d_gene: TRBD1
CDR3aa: CASSPPGTVNSPLHF

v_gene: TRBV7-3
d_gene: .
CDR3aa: CASSFLGFRPSSGNTIYF

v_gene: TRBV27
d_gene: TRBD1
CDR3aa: CASSLQGIGYGYTF

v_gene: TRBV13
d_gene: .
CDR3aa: CASSLERQIYTQYF

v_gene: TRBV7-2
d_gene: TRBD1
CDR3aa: CASRFRGRRASDEQFF

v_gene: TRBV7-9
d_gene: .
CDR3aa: CATEWGSGNTIYF

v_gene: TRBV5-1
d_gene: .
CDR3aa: CASSLRQSDTGELFF